This T cell receptor beta chain emerged from a study of human T cells and chemical hapten exposure. Study-wide background: Upper-back patches of 0.01% DPC were read at 6 days.

Time point denoted: pre-sensitization, week 0. The treatment denotes: therapeutic diphenylcyclopropenone sensitization with weekly scalp DPC. Ten or more counts support this clonotype. Antigen unknown. Original handling: Per sample, the median was around 100,000 TCRs, with values from roughly 25,000 to 750,000. Each CDR3 protein is one row after TCRdb ran MiXCR on the RACE reads. None of the V and J calls come from the authors' own analysis; TCRdb made them. The data contain 300,000 to 450,000 distinct CDR3 sequences, approximately 5.1% of them singletons. Broader study findings: Against controls, expanded TCRs gave rise to significantly more large CDR3 similarity clusters. Every donor had alopecia, and their immune response may therefore differ from healthy people's.

The receptor's source is a woman aged 45-60 years with alopecia areata. Some clones in this sample may be carry-over from other donors' samples. The material was whole blood, obtained in connection with sensitization to the hapten diphenylcyclopropenone (DPC).

The CDR3 sequence is CASSQTQGIYGYTF. The CDR3 nucleotides are TGCGCCAGCAGCCAGACACAGGGAATCTATGGCTACACCTTC. The chain has TRBV4-1 and TRBJ1-2; TRBD1 might be the D (6 bases). V lost 3 bases and J 4 bases, leaving 12 bases between the germline ends. The CDR3 covers 14 residues. Germline CDR1 and CDR2: MGHRA and YSYEKL.